The sequence of this T cell receptor beta chain was determined in a study of cytomegalovirus exposure and HLA in healthy donors. Broader study findings: In a later analysis, compared with equally common non-associated chains, HLA-associated beta chains were more expanded.

It was with 60 Vbeta and 13 Jbeta primers that the PCR ran. The protocol was immunoSEQ multiplex PCR, while the TCRdb copy is restricted to in-frame clones and leaves out a portion. The sample consists of about 91,000 clones, roughly 86% of them appearing once. The CDR3 extends over 16 amino acids. The trim removed 6 bases at V and 3 bases at J, leaving 9 bases unmatched. Germline loops: CDR1 LGHNT, CDR2 FRNRAP. With regard to this clone: As yet, its antigen is unknown.

Healthy bone marrow donors made up the donors. The clonotype comes from a man younger than 45 in good health and CMV-seropositive. The source material was PBMCs. The chain carries TRBV12-5 and TRBJ2-1, with 9 bases fitting TRBD2. DNA for the CDR3: TGTGCTAGTGGCTACGGACTAGCGAAGAACTACAATGAGCAGTTCTTC. It encodes CASGYGLAKNYNEQFF.